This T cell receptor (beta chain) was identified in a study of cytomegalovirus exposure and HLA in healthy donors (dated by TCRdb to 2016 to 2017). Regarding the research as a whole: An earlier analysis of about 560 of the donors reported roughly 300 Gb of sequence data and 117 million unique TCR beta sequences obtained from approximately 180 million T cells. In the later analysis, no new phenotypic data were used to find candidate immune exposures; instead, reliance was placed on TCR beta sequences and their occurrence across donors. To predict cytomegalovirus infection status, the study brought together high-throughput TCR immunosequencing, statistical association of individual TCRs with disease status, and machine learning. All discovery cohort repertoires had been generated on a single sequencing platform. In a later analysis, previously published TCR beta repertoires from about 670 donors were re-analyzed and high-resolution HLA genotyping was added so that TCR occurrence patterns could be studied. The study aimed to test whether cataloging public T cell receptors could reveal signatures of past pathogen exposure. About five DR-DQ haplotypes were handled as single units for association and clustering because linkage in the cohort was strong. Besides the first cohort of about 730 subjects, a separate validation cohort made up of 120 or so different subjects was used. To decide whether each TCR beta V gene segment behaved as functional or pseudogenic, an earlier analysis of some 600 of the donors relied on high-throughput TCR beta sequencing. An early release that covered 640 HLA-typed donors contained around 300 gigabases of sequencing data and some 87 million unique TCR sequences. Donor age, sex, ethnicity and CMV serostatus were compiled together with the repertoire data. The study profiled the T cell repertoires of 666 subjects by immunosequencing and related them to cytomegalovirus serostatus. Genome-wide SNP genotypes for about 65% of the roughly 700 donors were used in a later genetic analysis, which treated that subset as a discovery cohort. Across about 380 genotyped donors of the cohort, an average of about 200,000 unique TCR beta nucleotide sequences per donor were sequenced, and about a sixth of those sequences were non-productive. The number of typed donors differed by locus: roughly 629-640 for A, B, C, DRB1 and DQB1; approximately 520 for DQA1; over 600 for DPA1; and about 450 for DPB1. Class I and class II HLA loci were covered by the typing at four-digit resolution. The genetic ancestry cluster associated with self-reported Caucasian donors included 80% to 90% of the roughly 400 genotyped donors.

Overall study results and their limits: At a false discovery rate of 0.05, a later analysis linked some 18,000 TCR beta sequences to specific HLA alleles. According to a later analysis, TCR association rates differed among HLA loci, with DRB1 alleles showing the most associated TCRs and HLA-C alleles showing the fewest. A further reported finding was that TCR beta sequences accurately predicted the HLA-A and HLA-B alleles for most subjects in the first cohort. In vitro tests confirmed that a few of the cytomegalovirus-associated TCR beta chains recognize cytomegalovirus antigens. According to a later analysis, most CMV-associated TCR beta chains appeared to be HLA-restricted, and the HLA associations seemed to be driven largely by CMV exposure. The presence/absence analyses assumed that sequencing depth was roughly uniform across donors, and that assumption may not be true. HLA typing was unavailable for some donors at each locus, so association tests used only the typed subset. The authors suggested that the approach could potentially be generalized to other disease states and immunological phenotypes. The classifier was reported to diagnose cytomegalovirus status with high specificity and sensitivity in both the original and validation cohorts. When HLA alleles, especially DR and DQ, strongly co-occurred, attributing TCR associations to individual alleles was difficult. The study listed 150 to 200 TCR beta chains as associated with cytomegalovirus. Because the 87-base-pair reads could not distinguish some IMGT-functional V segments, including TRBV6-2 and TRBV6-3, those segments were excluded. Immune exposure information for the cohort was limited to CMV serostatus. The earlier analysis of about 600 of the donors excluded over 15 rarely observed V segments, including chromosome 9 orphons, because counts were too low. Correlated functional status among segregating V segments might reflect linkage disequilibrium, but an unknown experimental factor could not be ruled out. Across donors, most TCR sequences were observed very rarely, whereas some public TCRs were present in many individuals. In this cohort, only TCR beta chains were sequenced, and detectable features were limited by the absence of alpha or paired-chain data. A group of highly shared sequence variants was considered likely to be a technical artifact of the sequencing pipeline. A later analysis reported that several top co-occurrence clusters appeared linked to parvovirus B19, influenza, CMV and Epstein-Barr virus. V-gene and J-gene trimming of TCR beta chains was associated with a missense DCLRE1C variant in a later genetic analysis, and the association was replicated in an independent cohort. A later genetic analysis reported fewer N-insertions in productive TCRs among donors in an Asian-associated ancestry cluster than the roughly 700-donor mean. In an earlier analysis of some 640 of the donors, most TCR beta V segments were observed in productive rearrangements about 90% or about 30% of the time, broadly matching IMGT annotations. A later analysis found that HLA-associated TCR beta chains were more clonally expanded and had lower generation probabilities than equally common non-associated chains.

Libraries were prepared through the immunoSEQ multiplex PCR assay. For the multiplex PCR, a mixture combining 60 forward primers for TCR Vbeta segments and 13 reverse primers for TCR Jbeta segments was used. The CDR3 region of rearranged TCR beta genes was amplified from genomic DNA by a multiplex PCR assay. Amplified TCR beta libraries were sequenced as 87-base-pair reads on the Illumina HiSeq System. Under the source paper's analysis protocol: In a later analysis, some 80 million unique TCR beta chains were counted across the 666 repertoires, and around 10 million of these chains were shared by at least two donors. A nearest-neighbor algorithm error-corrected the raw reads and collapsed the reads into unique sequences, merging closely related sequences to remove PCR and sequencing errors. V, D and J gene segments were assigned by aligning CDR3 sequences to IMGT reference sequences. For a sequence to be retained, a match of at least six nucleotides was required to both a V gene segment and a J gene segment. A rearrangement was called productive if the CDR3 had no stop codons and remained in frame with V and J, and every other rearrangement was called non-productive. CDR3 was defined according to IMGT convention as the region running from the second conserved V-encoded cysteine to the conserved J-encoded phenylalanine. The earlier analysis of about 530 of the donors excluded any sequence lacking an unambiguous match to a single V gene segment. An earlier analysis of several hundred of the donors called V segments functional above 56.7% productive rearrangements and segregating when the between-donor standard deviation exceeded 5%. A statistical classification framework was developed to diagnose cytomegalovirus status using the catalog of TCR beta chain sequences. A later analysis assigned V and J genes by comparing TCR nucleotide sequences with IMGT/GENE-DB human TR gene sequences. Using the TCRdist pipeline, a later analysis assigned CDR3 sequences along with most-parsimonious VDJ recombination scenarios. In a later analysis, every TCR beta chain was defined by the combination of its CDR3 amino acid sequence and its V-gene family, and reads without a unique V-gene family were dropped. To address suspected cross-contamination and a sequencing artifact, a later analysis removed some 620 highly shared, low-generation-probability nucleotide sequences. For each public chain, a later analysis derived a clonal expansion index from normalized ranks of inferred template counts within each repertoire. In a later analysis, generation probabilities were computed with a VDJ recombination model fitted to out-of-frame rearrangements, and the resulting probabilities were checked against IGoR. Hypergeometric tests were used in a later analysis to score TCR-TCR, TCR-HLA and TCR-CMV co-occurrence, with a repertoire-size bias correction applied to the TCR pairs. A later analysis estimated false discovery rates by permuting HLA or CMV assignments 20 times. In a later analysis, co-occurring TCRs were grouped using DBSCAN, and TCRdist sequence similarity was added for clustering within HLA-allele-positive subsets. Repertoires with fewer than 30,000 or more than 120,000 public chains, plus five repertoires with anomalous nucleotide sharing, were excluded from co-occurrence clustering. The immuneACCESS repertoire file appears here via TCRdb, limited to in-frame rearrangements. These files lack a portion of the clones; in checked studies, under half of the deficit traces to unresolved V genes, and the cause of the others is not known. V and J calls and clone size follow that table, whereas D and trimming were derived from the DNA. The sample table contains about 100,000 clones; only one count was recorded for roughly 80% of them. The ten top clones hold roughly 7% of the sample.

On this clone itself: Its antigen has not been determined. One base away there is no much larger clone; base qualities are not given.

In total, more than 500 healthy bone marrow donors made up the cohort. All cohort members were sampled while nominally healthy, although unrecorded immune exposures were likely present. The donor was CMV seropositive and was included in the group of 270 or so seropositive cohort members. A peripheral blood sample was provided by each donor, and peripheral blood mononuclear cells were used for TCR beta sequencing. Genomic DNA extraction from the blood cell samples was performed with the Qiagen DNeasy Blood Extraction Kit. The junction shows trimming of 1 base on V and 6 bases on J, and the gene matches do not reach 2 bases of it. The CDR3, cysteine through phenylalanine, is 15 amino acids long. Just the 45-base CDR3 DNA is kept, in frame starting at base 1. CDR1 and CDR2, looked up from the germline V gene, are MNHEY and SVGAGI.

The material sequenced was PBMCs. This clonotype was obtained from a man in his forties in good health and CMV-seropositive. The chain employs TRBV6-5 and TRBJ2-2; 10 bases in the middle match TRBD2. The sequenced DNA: TGTGCCAGCAGTTACTACAGCGGGGGGGCCGGGGAGCTGTTTTTT. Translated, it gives CASSYYSGGAGELFF.